This T cell receptor (beta chain) was identified in a study of T-cell memory formation after mild COVID-19. TCRdb reanalysed the 5' RACE reads using MiXCR and keeps one entry per CDR3 protein. Of 500,000 to 600,000 distinct CDR3 sequences detected, around 17% appear once; the ten largest clones hold about 12%. The CDR3 length is 15 residues. V shed 5 bases and J shed 0 bases, with 12 bases lying between them. V is TRBV12-3 or TRBV12-4 and J is TRBJ2-3, with D perhaps matching TRBD1 (5 bases). The specimen sequenced was PBMCs or a T cell subset sorted from them (not recorded which). This TCR was sampled from an adult woman who had mild COVID-19 (a few samples of this study predate the infection). Cell type and time point are not known. This chain's CDR3 is CASSLQEISTDTQYF. Written as DNA, the CDR3 is TGTGCCAGCAGTCTACAGGAGATTAGCACAGATACGCAGTATTTT.